This T cell receptor beta chain stems from a study of shared clonotypes between healthy human individuals. Study-level results: Naive CD4 clonotypes overlapped across a handful of donors at 4.5% to 5.5%.

The donor population consisted of healthy HIV-negative adults with no recent acute infections or vaccinations. Nashville, Tennessee was home to all donors, who were Caucasian adults. It was into CD45RA+ naive and CD45RA-negative memory subsets that the CD4+ cells were split. As concerns this clone: Antigen specificity is unknown.

This CDR3 comprises 13 residues. Germline V gives CDR1 ENHRY, CDR2 SYGVKD. Trimming removed 4 bases at V and 5 bases at J, with 11 bases between. Generated by immunoSEQ multiplex PCR, the TCRdb table keeps only in-frame clones and is missing some. The repertoire holds some 2,000,000 clones, with over 85% as singletons. The rearrangement joins TRBV10-3 to TRBJ2-5; D is uncertain. Sample: naive CD4+ T cells sorted from blood. Sample subset: CD45RA+ positively selected. This receptor was obtained from a young man in good health. CDR3 nucleotides: TGTGCCATCAGTGGTGGGGTGCCCGAGACCCAGTACTTC. Translated, it gives CAISGGVPETQYF.